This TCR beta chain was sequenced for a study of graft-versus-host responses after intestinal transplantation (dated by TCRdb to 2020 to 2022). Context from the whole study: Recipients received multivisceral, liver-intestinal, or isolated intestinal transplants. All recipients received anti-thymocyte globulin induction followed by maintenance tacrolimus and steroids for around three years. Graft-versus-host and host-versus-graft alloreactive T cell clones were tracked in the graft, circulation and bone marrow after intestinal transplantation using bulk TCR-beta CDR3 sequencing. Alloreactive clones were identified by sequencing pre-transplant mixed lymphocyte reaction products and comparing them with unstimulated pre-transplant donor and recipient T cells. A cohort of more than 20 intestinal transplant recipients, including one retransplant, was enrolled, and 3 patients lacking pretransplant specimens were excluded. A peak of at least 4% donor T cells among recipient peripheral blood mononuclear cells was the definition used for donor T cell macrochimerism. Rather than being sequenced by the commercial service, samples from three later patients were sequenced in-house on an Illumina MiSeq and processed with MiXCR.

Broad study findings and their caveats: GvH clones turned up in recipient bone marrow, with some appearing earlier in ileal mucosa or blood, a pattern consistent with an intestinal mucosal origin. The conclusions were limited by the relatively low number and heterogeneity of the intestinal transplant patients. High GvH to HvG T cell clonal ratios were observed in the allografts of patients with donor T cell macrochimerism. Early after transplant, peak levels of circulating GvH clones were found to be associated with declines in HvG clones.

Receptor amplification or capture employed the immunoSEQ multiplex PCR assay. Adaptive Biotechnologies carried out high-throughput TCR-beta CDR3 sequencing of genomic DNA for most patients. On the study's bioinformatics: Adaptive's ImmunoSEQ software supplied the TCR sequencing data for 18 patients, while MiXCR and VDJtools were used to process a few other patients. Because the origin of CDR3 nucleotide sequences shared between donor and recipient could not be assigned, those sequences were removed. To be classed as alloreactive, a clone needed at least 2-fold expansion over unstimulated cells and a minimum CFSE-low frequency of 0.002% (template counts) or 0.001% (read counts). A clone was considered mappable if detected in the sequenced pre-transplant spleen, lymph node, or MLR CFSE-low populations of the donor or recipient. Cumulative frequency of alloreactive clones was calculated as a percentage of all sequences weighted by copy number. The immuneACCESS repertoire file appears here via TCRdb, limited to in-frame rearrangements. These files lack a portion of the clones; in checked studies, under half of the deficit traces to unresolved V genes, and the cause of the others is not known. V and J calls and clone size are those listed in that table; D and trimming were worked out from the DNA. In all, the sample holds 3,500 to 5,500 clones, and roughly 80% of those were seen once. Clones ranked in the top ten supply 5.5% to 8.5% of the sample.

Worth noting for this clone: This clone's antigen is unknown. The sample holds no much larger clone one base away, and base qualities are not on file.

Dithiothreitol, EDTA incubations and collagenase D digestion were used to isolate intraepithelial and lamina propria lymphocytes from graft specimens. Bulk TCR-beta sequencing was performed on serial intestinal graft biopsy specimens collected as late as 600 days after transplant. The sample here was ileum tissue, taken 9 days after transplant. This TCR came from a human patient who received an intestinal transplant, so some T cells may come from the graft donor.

CDR3 region: CASSITAGGSYNEQFF. The DNA sequence is TGTGCCAGTAGTATAACAGCGGGTGGCTCCTACAATGAGCAGTTCTTC. The chain employs TRBV19 and TRBJ2-1, and possibly TRBD2, on 6 matching bases. The germline V gene (reference sequence) provides CDR1 LNHDA and CDR2 SQIVND. CDR3 length: 16 amino acids, cysteine to phenylalanine. The sequence is cut down to CDR3 DNA, 48 bases in frame from base 1. At the junction V is shortened by 2 bases and J by 0 bases, with 11 bases in between.